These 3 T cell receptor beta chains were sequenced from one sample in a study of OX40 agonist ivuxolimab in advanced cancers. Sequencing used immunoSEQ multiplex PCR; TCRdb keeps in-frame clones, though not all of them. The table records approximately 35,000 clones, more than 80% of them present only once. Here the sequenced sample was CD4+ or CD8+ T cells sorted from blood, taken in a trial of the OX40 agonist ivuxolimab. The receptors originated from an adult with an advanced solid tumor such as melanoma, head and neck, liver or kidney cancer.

CDR3 residues: CASSLGLVATNEKLFF. The CDR3 DNA reads TGTGCCAGCAGCTTGGGTCTTGTTGCAACTAATGAAAAACTGTTTTTT. The chain couples TRBV5-5 to TRBJ1-4; D unresolved. Trimming stripped 0 bases from V and 0 bases from J, with 9 bases between. Germline V lookup: CDR1 SGHKS, CDR2 YYEKEE (reference sequence). This CDR3 is built from 16 residues.

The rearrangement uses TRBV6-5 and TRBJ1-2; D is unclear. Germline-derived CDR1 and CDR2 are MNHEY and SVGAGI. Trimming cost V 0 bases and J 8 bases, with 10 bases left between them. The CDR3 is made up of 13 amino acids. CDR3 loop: CASSYSRGGGYTF. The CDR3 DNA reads TGTGCCAGCAGTTACTCGCGAGGAGGAGGCTACACCTTC.

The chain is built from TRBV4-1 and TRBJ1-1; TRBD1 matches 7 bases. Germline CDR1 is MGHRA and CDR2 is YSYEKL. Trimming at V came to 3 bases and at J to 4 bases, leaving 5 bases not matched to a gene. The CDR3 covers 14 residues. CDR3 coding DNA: TGCGCCAGCAGCCACGTGACAGGGCTCACTGAAGCTTTCTTT. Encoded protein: CASSHVTGLTEAFF.